Sequencing of this T cell receptor beta chain was carried out in a study of cytomegalovirus exposure and HLA in healthy donors. At the level of the study: Out of about 179 million T cells, an earlier analysis found over 90 million unique TCR beta sequences in total. Points from the study as a whole: According to a later analysis, most TCR beta chains associated with CMV appeared HLA-restricted. When analyzed later, the rates of TCR association showed variation by HLA locus, with DRB1 the most and HLA-C the fewest. The CMV antigen specificity of three CMV-associated chains was confirmed through in vitro analysis.

Trimming left V 2 bases short and J 1 base short, with 5 bases between. The CDR3 runs to 13 residues. Germline CDR1 SEHNR, CDR2 FQNEAQ (reference sequence). As to this clone: Its antigen is currently unknown.

This PCR relied on a set of 60 Vbeta primers and 13 Jbeta primers. Sequenced by immunoSEQ multiplex PCR; TCRdb stores in-frame clones only, minus some. The sample lists roughly 190,000 clones; approximately 65% were seen once. This clonotype originated in a middle-aged man in good health and CMV-seronegative. Sequenced material: PBMCs. The gene calls are TRBV7-9 and TRBJ2-5; D is unresolved. The CDR3 bases are TGTGCCAGCAGCTTATACGGCCAAGAGACCCAGTACTTC. Its protein is CASSLYGQETQYF. Drawing the rest from reference TRBV7-9 and TRBJ2-5, the complete variable domain is DTGVSQNPRHKITKRGQNVTFRCDPISEHNRLYWYRQTLGQGPEFLTYFQNEAQLEKSRLLSDRFSAERPKGSFSTLEIQRTEQGDSAMYLCASSLYGQETQYFGPGTRLLVL.